Below, 6 T cell receptor beta chains from the same sample are listed, as sequenced in a study of OX40 agonist ivuxolimab in advanced cancers. The method behind the library was the immunoSEQ multiplex PCR assay. The table was pulled from immuneACCESS by TCRdb, which kept in-frame rearrangements only. Such tables lose some clones; where checked, under half of the loss comes from unresolved V genes, and the rest has no known cause. Recorded for this sample are approximately 77,000 clones; more than 80% of them occurred a single time. Approximately 2.2% of the sample is taken by the ten largest. The sequenced sample was CD4+ or CD8+ T cells sorted from blood, obtained in a trial of the OX40 agonist ivuxolimab. The source is an adult with an advanced solid tumor such as melanoma, head and neck, liver or kidney cancer.

This clone is labeled medium-sized. The chain carries TRBV10-2 and TRBJ2-5, with 7 bases identical to TRBD2. The CDR3 length is 16 residues. The trim removed 6 bases at V and 2 bases at J, leaving 12 bases unmatched. Germline CDR1 is WSHSY and CDR2 is SAAADI. The CDR3: CASREVASGPQETQYF. The CDR3 DNA sequence: TGCGCCAGCAGGGAGGTAGCTAGCGGCCCTCAAGAGACCCAGTACTTC.

The chain uses TRBV20-1 and TRBJ2-3; D not resolved. Germline V gene lookup returns CDR1 DFQATT and CDR2 SNEGSKA (reference sequence). The ends were cut back, 3 bases at V and 2 bases at J, with 3 bases in the middle. The CDR3 length is 11 residues. CDR3 coding DNA: TGCAGTGCTAGCACCACAGATACGCAGTATTTT. This codes for CSASTTDTQYF.

The chain carries TRBV28 and TRBJ2-7; no clear D. The CDR3 has 13 amino acids. Germline CDR1 MDHEN, CDR2 SYDVKM. V lost 8 bases to trimming and J lost 7 bases, with 18 bases between them. The chain's CDR3 is CASVGVLAGEQYF. As DNA, the CDR3 is TGTGCCAGCGTCGGCGTTCTCGCTGGGGAGCAGTACTTC.

The rearrangement joins TRBV29-1 to TRBJ2-7, with a weak D call TRBD2 (5 bases). Trimming cost V 7 bases and J 0 bases, with 13 bases left between them. Germline CDR1 and CDR2: SQVTM and ANQGSEA. The CDR3 has 13 amino acids. CDR3 region: CSAVPGNSYEQYF. Written as DNA, the CDR3 is TGCAGCGCCGTACCGGGGAACTCCTACGAGCAGTACTTC.

The chain is built from TRBV7-2 and TRBJ2-5; tentatively, D is TRBD1 (6 bases). Germline V gene sequence: CDR1 SGHTA, CDR2 FQGNSA. The CDR3 length is 16 residues. The V and J ends lost 7 bases and 2 bases respectively, with 20 bases between them. This CDR3 reads CASTLRSGALQETQYF. The CDR3 bases are TGTGCCAGCACCCTAAGATCAGGGGCATTGCAAGAGACCCAGTACTTC.

The J gene is TRBJ1-1, the V gene TRBV27; the match to TRBD1 covers 9 bases. Germline values: CDR1 MNHEY, CDR2 SMNVEV (reference sequence). The CDR3 spans 14 residues. The ends lost 8 bases at V and 3 bases at J; junction bases unmatched: 7. The CDR3 here is CASGRGQGDTEAFF. In DNA, the CDR3 is TGTGCCAGCGGTAGGGGACAGGGTGACACTGAAGCTTTCTTT.